These 3 T cell receptor beta chains came from one sample sequenced in a study of T cell responses to AZD1222 COVID-19 vaccine. The table came from immunoSEQ multiplex PCR; TCRdb's copy has only in-frame clones and leaves some out. The sample holds 100,000 to 150,000 clones, approximately 91% seen once. The specimen comprised peripheral blood, sampled 28 days after the second AZD1222 dose. These receptors were obtained from an adult who received the AZD1222 COVID-19 vaccine.

The V and J genes are TRBV6-1 and TRBJ1-5; no firm D call. V was cut by 2 bases and J by 4 bases, with 15 bases left in between. Germline CDR1 is MNHNS and CDR2 is SASEGT. The CDR3 has 16 residues. CDR3: CASSERAGKVNQPQHF. In DNA form, the CDR3 reads TGTGCCAGCAGTGAAAGGGCCGGGAAGGTAAATCAGCCCCAGCATTTT.

The V gene is TRBV4-1, the J gene TRBJ1-1; D not resolved. Germline-derived CDR1 and CDR2 are MGHRA and YSYEKL. V lost 0 bases and J 4 bases, leaving 6 bases between the germline ends. The CDR3 contains 13 residues. CDR3 sequence: CASSQDLRTEAFF. CDR3 bases: TGCGCCAGCAGCCAAGATTTGCGCACTGAAGCTTTCTTT.

This rearrangement joins TRBV6-1 to TRBJ2-1, with D unclear. Per germline, CDR1 MNHNS and CDR2 SASEGT. This CDR3 is 13 amino acids long. V lost 1 base and J lost 13, with 14 bases in between. The CDR3 loop reads CASSEGTRDPQFF. CDR3 DNA: TGTGCCAGCAGTGAAGGTACGAGAGACCCACAGTTCTTC.